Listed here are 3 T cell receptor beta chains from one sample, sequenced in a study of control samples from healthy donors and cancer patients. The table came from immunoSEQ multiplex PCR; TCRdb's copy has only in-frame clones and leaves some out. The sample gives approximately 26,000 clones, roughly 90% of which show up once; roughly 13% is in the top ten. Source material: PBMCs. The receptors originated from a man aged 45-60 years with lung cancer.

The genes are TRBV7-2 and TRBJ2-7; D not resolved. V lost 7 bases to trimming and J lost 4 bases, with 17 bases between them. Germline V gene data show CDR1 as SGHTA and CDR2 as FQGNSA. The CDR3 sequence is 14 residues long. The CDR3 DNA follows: TGTGCCAGCACCGGGTCGAATCTTGGGTACGAGCAGTACTTC. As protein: CASTGSNLGYEQYF.

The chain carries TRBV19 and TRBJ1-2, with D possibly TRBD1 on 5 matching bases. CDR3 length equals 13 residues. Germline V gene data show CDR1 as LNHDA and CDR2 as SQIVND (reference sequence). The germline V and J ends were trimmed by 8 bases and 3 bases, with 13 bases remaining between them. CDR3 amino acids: CASSPDRDYGYTF. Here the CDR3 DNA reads TGTGCCAGTTCTCCAGACAGAGACTATGGCTACACCTTC.

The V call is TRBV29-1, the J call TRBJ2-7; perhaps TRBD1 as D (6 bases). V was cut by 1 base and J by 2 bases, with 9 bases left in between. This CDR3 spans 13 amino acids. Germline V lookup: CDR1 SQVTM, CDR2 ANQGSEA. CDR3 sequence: CSVEGTDTYEQYF. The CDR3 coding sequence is TGCAGCGTTGAAGGGACAGATACCTACGAGCAGTACTTC.